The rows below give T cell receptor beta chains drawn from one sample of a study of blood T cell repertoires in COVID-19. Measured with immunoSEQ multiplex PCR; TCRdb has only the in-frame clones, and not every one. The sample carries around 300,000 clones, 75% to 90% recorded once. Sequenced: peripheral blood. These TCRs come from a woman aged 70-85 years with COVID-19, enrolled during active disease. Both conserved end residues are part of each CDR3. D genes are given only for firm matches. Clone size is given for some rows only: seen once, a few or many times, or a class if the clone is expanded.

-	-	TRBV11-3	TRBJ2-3	CASSVTASSTDTQYF	TGTGCCAGCAGTGTGACGGCTAGTAGCACAGATACGCAGTATTTT
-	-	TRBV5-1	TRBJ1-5	CASSPDNSNQPQHF	TGCGCCAGCAGCCCCGACAATAGCAATCAGCCCCAGCATTTT
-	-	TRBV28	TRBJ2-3	CASSLVTGPSTDTQYF	TGTGCCAGCAGTTTGGTCACAGGCCCTAGCACAGATACGCAGTATTTT
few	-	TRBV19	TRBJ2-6	CASSIDLSGANVLTF	TGTGCCAGTAGTATAGATCTATCTGGGGCCAACGTCCTGACTTTC
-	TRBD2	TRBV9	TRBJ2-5	CASSSPGGYQETQYF	TGTGCCAGCAGCTCCCCGGGAGGGTACCAAGAGACCCAGTACTTC
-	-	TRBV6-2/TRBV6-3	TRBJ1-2	CASSLTDNYGYTF	TGTGCCAGCAGTTTGACAGACAACTATGGCTACACCTTC
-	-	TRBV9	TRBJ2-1	CASSTATVPYEQFF	TGTGCCAGCAGCACCGCAACGGTCCCGTATGAGCAGTTCTTC
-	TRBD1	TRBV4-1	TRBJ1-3	CAITDRATFGLSGNTIYF	TGCGCCATCACGGACAGGGCCACATTCGGACTCTCTGGAAACACCATATATTTT
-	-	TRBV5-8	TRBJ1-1	CASSPVNEAFF	TGTGCCTCCTCTCCAGTTAATGAAGCTTTCTTT
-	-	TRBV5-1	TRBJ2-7	CASSVTGLSSYEQYF	TGCGCCAGCAGCGTCACAGGTCTAAGCTCCTACGAGCAGTACTTC
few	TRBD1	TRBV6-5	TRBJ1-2	CASSLGQVMANGYTF	TGTGCCAGCAGCCTAGGACAGGTGATGGCGAATGGCTACACCTTC
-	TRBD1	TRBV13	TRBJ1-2	CASSLEQGEYSGYTF	TGTGCCAGCAGCTTAGAACAGGGGGAATACTCTGGCTACACCTTC
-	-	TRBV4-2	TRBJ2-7	CASSQEGALSYEQYF	TGTGCCAGCAGCCAAGAAGGGGCTCTCTCCTACGAGCAGTACTTC
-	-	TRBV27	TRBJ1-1	CASREREGFYTEAFF	TGTGCCAGCAGAGAGAGAGAGGGTTTTTACACTGAAGCTTTCTTT
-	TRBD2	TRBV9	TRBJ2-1	CASSDSGTSGHNEQFF	TGTGCCAGCAGCGACTCCGGGACTAGCGGTCACAATGAGCAGTTCTTC
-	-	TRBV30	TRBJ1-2	CAWIARQVSYGYTF	TGTGCCTGGATCGCGAGACAGGTGTCCTATGGCTACACCTTC
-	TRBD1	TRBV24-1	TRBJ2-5	CATSPGQGVQETQYF	TGTGCCACCAGTCCGGGACAGGGGGTCCAAGAGACCCAGTACTTC
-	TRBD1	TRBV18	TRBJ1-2	CASSPFGTGGRGYTF	TGTGCCAGCTCACCCTTCGGGACAGGGGGGAGAGGCTACACCTTC